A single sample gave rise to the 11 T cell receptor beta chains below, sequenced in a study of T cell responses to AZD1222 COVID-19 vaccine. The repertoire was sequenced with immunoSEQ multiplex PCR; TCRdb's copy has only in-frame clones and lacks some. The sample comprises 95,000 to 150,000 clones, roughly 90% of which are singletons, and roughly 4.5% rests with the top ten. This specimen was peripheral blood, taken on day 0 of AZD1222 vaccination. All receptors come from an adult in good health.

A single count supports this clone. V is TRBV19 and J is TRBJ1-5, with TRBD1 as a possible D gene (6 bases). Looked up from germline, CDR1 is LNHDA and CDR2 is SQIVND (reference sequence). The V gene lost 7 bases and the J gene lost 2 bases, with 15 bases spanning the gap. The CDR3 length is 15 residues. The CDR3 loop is CASTPLNRGNQPQHF. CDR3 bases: TGTGCCAGTACCCCACTTAACAGGGGCAATCAGCCCCAGCATTTT.

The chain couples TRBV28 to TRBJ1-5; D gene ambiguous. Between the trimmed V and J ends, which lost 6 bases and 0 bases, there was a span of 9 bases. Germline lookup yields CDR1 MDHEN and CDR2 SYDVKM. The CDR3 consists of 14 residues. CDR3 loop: CASRPRYSNQPQHF. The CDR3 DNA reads TGTGCCAGCAGGCCGCGGTATAGCAATCAGCCCCAGCATTTT.

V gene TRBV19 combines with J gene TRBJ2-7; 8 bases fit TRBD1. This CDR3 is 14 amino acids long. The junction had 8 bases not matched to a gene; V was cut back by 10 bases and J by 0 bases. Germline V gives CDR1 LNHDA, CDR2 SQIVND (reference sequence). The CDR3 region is CATATTGASYEQYF. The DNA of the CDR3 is TGTGCCACCGCTACGACAGGGGCCTCCTACGAGCAGTACTTC.

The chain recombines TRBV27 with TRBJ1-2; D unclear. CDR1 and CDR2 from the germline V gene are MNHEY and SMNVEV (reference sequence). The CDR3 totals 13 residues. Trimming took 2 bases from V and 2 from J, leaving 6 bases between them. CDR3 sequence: CASSLMGNYGYTF. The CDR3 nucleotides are TGTGCCAGCAGTTTAATGGGAAACTATGGCTACACCTTC.

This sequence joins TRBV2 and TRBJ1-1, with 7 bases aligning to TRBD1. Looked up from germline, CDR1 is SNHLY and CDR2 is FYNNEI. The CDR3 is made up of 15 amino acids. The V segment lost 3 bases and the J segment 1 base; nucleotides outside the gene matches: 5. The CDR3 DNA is TGTGCCAGCAGTGAGCAGGGGGTGACGAACACTGAAGCTTTCTTT. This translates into CASSEQGVTNTEAFF.

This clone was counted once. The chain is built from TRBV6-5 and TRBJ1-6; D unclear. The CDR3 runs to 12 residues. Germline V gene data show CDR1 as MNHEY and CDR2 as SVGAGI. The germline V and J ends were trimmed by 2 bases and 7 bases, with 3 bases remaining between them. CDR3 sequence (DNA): TGTGCCAGCAGTTACCCGAATTCACCCCTCCACTTT. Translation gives CASSYPNSPLHF.

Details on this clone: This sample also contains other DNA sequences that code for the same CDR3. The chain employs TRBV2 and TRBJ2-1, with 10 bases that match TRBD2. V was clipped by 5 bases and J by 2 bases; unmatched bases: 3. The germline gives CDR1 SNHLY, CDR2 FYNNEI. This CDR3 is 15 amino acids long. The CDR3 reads CASSRTSGTYNEQFF. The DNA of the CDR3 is TGTGCCAGCAGTCGGACTAGCGGCACCTACAATGAGCAGTTCTTC.

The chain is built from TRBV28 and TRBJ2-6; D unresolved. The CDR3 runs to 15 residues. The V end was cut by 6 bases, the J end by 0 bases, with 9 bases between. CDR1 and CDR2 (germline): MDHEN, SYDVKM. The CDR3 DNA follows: TGTGCCAGCAGCCCTGGTACCTCTGGGGCCAACGTCCTGACTTTC. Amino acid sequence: CASSPGTSGANVLTF.

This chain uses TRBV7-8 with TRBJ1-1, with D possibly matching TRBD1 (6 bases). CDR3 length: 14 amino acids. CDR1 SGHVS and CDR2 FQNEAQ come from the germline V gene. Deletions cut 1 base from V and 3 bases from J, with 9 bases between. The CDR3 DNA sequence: TGTGCCAGCAGCTTAGGCAGGGGCTACACTGAAGCTTTCTTT. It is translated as CASSLGRGYTEAFF.

The CDR3 region is CASRRGAQNVGEQFF. In DNA form, the CDR3 reads TGTGCCAGCCGACGCGGGGCGCAAAACGTCGGTGAGCAGTTCTTC. The chain combines TRBV2 with TRBJ2-1; tentatively, D is TRBD2 (6 bases). Germline V gives CDR1 SNHLY, CDR2 FYNNEI. Trimming took off 8 bases at V and 9 bases at J, with 23 bases between the two ends. The CDR3 length is 15 residues.

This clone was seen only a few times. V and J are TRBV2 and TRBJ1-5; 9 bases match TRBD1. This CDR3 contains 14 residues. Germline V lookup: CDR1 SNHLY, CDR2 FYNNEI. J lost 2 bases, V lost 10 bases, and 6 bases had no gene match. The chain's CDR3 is CATRQGGGNQPQHF. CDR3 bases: TGTGCCACCCGACAGGGGGGGGGCAATCAGCCCCAGCATTTT.